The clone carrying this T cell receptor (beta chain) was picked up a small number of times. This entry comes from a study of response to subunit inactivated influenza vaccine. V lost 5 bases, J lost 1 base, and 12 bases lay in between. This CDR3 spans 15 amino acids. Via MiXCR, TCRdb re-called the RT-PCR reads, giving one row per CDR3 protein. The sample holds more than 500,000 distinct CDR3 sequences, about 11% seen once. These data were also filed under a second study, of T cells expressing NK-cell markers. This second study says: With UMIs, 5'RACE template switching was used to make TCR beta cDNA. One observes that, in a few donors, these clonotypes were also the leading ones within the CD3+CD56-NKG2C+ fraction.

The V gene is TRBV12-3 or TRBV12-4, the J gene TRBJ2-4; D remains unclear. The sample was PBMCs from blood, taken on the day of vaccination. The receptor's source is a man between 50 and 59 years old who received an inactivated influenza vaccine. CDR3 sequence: CASSPNTGAKNIQYF. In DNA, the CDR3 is TGTGCCAGCAGTCCCAACACCGGGGCCAAAAACATTCAGTACTTC.